The following is a T cell receptor beta chain sequence with its context. Its antigen is as yet unknown. Germline CDR1 reads SNHLY; CDR2 reads FYNNEI. This CDR3 is 15 amino acids long. The V and J ends lost 6 bases and 2 bases, in that order; junction bases with no gene match: 4. This sample is drawn from a study of cytomegalovirus exposure and HLA in healthy donors. Whole-study context: There were approximately 80 million unique TCRs (from HLA-typed donors) in an early data release. Overall study results and limits: A further, later analysis showed that HLA-associated TCR beta chains (compared with equally common others) were more clonally expanded. A few V segments could not be told apart, such as TRBV6-2 and TRBV6-3, and were left out.

PCR involved 60 Vbeta and 13 Jbeta primers. Original processing notes: Counted up in a later analysis, unique TCR beta chains came to around 80 million, with around 12 million shared. The data were produced by immunoSEQ multiplex PCR, yet TCRdb's version contains in-frame clones alone and is incomplete. V and J calls and clone size come straight from that table; D and trimming were deduced from the DNA. The sample carries 150,000 to 200,000 clones, around nine tenths recorded once. The chain links TRBV2 to TRBJ2-6; 7 nucleotides line up with TRBD1. Sequenced sample: PBMCs. This sequence was found in a woman between 18 and 29 years old in good health and CMV-seronegative. The CDR3 DNA sequence: TGTGCCAGCAGGAGACAGGGACCTGGGGCCAACGTCCTGACTTTC. Amino acid sequence: CASRRQGPGANVLTF.